Below are 31 T cell receptor beta chains sequenced from a single sample in a study of human T cells and chemical hapten exposure. TCRdb independently ran MiXCR on the RACE reads; one entry per CDR3 protein. Seen here are approximately 350,000 distinct CDR3 sequences, just under 6.5% observed once, and the top ten hold around 6.1%. Sample time point: patch test 2, 6 weeks after DPC sensitization. Treatment noted: therapeutic diphenylcyclopropenone sensitization with weekly scalp DPC. The sample here was whole blood, taken in connection with sensitization to the hapten diphenylcyclopropenone (DPC). The receptors shown here come from a woman aged 18-35 years with alopecia areata. Some clones in this sample may be carry-over from other donors' samples.

This clonotype has a count of ten or more. This chain links TRBV20-1 with TRBJ2-3; 9 bases align to TRBD1. J was trimmed by 11 bases and V by 6 bases; bases with no gene match: 6. Germline CDR1 DFQATT, CDR2 SNEGSKA (reference sequence). CDR3 length: 11 amino acids. CDR3: CSARWDREQYF. DNA for the CDR3: TGCAGTGCCAGATGGGACAGGGAGCAGTATTTT.

This clonotype was found a few times. V is TRBV27 and J is TRBJ1-5, with 10 bases that match TRBD1. V lost 8 bases, J lost 3 bases, and 7 bases stayed unmatched. Germline V gene data show CDR1 as MNHEY and CDR2 as SMNVEV (reference sequence). The CDR3 contains 15 residues. The CDR3 nucleotides read TGTGCCAGCCGGGTGGACAGGGGGACCAATCAGCCCCAGCATTTT. Translation gives CASRVDRGTNQPQHF.

The rearrangement links TRBV6-2 or TRBV6-3 to TRBJ2-7; D is possibly TRBD1 (6 bases). The CDR3 consists of 14 residues. The V gene lost 6 bases and the J gene lost 7 bases, with 19 bases spanning the gap. CDR1 is MNHEY and CDR2 is SVGEGT in the germline V gene. The CDR3 loop is CASRRPGDAGEQYF. DNA for the CDR3: TGTGCCAGCAGGCGGCCAGGGGACGCCGGGGAGCAGTACTTC.

This clonotype has only a few counts. The chain links TRBV18 to TRBJ2-7; 9 bases are shared with TRBD1. This CDR3 region has 15 residues. V lost 1 base to trimming and J lost 0 bases; unmatched junction nucleotides: 1. Per germline, CDR1 KGHSH and CDR2 LQKENI. The CDR3 nucleotides are TGTGCCAGCTCACCACGACAGGGGGGCTCCTACGAGCAGTACTTC. Amino acids: CASSPRQGGSYEQYF.

This clonotype was observed a few times. The chain employs TRBV6-5 and TRBJ2-1; D remains ambiguous. The CDR3 covers 17 residues. Germline V lookup: CDR1 MNHEY, CDR2 SVGAGI. The V gene lost 4 bases and the J gene lost 4 bases, with 20 bases spanning the gap. The CDR3 bases are TGTGCCAGCAGTTTGTCCCTGTACACCTCAAAGTACAATGAGCAGTTCTTC. It is translated as CASSLSLYTSKYNEQFF.

The sample holds one count of this clonotype. This chain uses TRBV5-6 with TRBJ2-1; possibly TRBD1 for D (6 bases). CDR3 length: 14 residues. V lost 4 bases and J 8 bases, leaving 16 bases between the germline ends. CDR1 SGHDT and CDR2 YYEEEE come from the germline V gene. CDR3 DNA sequence: TGTGCCAGCAGCCTCAATCAGGGGTTATATGAGCAGTTCTTC. This encodes CASSLNQGLYEQFF.

The V gene is TRBV4-2, the J gene TRBJ2-7; tentatively, D is TRBD2 (5 bases). The CDR3 runs 15 residues. Trimming left V 0 bases short and J 3 bases short, with 12 bases between. Germline loops: CDR1 LGHNA, CDR2 YNFKEQ. CDR3 in amino acids: CASSQEPERNYEQYF. In DNA, the CDR3 is TGTGCCAGCAGCCAAGAACCGGAGCGGAACTACGAGCAGTACTTC.

This clonotype was counted a few times. The chain joins TRBV7-9 to TRBJ1-2; D possibly corresponds to TRBD1 (6 bases). The ends were cut back, 0 bases at V and 6 bases at J, with 20 bases in the middle. The germline gives CDR1 SEHNR, CDR2 FQNEAQ (reference sequence). The CDR3 is made up of 17 amino acids. CDR3 residues: CASSLAALPGQRDGYTF. CDR3 in DNA: TGTGCCAGCAGCTTAGCAGCCCTACCCGGACAGAGAGATGGCTACACCTTC.

This clonotype was seen ten or more times. The chain uses TRBV6-2 or TRBV6-3 and TRBJ1-1, with TRBD1 identical over 7 bases. The CDR3 has 14 residues. The trim removed 5 bases at V and 2 bases at J, leaving 5 bases unmatched. CDR1 and CDR2 from the germline V gene are MNHEY and SVGEGT. The CDR3 sequence: CASSGTDPNTEAFF. CDR3 bases: TGTGCCAGCAGTGGGACAGACCCAAACACTGAAGCTTTCTTT.

The J gene is TRBJ1-1, the V gene TRBV6-2 or TRBV6-3; TRBD1 is a possible D gene (5 bases). This CDR3 is 12 amino acids long. Germline-derived CDR1 and CDR2 are MNHEY and SVGEGT. Trimming stripped 5 bases from V and 6 bases from J, with 10 bases between. The CDR3 sequence is CASSRGLAEAFF. The CDR3 nucleotides read TGTGCCAGCAGTCGGGGACTAGCTGAAGCTTTCTTT.

This clonotype was detected ten times or more. This rearrangement joins TRBV5-4 to TRBJ2-5; 8 nucleotides agree with TRBD2. The germline V gene has CDR1 SGHNT and CDR2 YYREEE (reference sequence). V lost 4 bases, J lost 3 bases, and 14 bases stayed unmatched. CDR3 length equals 17 residues. The CDR3 loop reads CASSGYSGDYIEETQYF. CDR3 bases: TGTGCCAGCAGCGGATATAGCGGGGACTATATCGAAGAGACCCAGTACTTC.

In this sample, this clonotype turned up many times. The CDR3 is CSASGANVLTF. The CDR3 nucleotides are TGCAGCGCTTCTGGGGCCAACGTCCTGACTTTC. The chain links TRBV20-1 to TRBJ2-6; D is ambiguous. CDR1 and CDR2 from the germline V gene are DFQATT and SNEGSKA (reference sequence). The CDR3 length is 11 residues.

This clonotype was counted ten times or more. The chain has TRBV7-6 and TRBJ2-1; maybe TRBD1 (5 bases). Germline-derived CDR1 and CDR2 are SGHVS and FNYEAQ. The CDR3 runs 17 residues. Trimming pared 0 bases from V and 5 bases from J, leaving 17 bases between. The DNA of the CDR3 is TGTGCCAGCAGCTTAGCGCTGGGCAGGGCTGTCCACAATGAGCAGTTCTTC. Its translation: CASSLALGRAVHNEQFF.

On this clonotype itself: One base away lies a much larger clone, so this may be a sequencing read error. V is TRBV4-3 and J is TRBJ2-1; D is perhaps TRBD2 (5 bases). The CDR3 covers 15 residues. Germline V gives CDR1 LGHNA, CDR2 YSLEER. Trimming removed 1 base from V and 8 bases from J, with 15 bases in between. The CDR3 region has the DNA TGCGCCAGCAGCCAAGGAAGGACGGGATTGGATGAGCAGTTCTTC. Residues: CASSQGRTGLDEQFF.

The V and J genes are TRBV7-9 and TRBJ2-3, with D hard to call. V was cut by 9 bases and J by 0 bases, with 13 bases left in between. CDR1 is SEHNR and CDR2 is FQNEAQ in the germline V gene (reference sequence). There are 14 residues in the CDR3. The CDR3, as DNA: TGTGCCAGGATGACACTTTCTAGCACAGATACGCAGTATTTT. Translating gives CARMTLSSTDTQYF.

The chain uses TRBV20-1 and TRBJ2-5; D is undetermined. CDR3 length equals 11 residues. The V gene lost 7 bases and the J gene lost 4 bases, with 10 bases spanning the gap. Germline V CDR1 and CDR2: DFQATT, SNEGSKA (reference sequence). Here the CDR3 DNA reads TGCAGTGGCCTGATTACAGAGACCCAGTACTTC. Encoded protein: CSGLITETQYF.

This clonotype came up many times. The CDR3 sequence: CASSLARIAKNIQYF. The CDR3 DNA reads TGTGCCAGCAGCTTGGCCCGTATAGCCAAAAACATTCAGTACTTC. J is TRBJ2-4 and V is TRBV5-5; D gene unclear. Per the germline V gene, CDR1 is SGHKS and CDR2 is YYEKEE (reference sequence). The CDR3 is 15 amino acids. Trimming pared 0 bases from V and 0 bases from J, leaving 7 bases between.

This clonotype occurred many times. The chain recombines TRBV18 with TRBJ1-4; D is unresolved. The CDR3 is 14 amino acids. V was pared by 2 bases and J by 5 bases, with 9 bases between. Germline lookup yields CDR1 KGHSH and CDR2 LQKENI. The CDR3 coding sequence is TGTGCCAGCTCACCATCGGCCGCGAATGAAAAACTGTTTTTT. Amino acids: CASSPSAANEKLFF.

This clonotype was observed many times. The chain employs TRBV5-1 and TRBJ1-4, with 10 bases fitting TRBD1. This CDR3 region has 16 residues. Germline-derived CDR1 and CDR2 are SGHRS and YFSETQ. Trimming removed 5 bases from V and 8 bases from J; junction bases left unmatched: 12. CDR3 nucleotide sequence: TGCGCCAGCAGTAACCACCGGGACAGGGGAACGGAAAAACTGTTTTTT. It codes for CASSNHRDRGTEKLFF.

This clonotype was seen ten or more times. J is TRBJ2-3 and V is TRBV7-9, with 10 bases that match TRBD2. Losses at the gene ends were 5 bases for V and 4 bases for J; bases not matched to a gene: 6. Germline lookup yields CDR1 SEHNR and CDR2 FQNEAQ (reference sequence). The CDR3 extends over 15 amino acids. CDR3: CASSATAGGSDTQYF. Written as DNA, the CDR3 is TGTGCCAGCAGCGCCACAGCGGGGGGGTCAGATACGCAGTATTTT.

This clonotype turned up a few times. The rearrangement uses TRBV7-9 and TRBJ1-6, with a tentative D call TRBD1 (6 bases). The CDR3 length is 16 residues. V lost 0 bases, J lost 6 bases, and 12 bases lay in between. Germline CDR1 SEHNR, CDR2 FQNEAQ (reference sequence). The CDR3 DNA reads as TGTGCCAGCAGCTTAGCACCGGGGGCAGGTAATTCACCCCTCCACTTT. Its translation: CASSLAPGAGNSPLHF. The full variable domain, with the rest looked up from reference TRBV7-9 and TRBJ1-6, is DTGVSQNPRHKITKRGQNVTFRCDPISEHNRLYWYRQTLGQGPEFLTYFQNEAQLEKSRLLSDRFSAERPKGSFSTLEIQRTEQGDSAMYLCASSLAPGAGNSPLHFGNGTRLTVT.

Many counts were recorded for this clonotype. The V gene is TRBV13, the J gene TRBJ1-6; D is uncertain. The V gene lost 5 bases and the J gene lost 6 bases, with 14 bases spanning the gap. This CDR3 has 15 amino acids. In germline, CDR1 is PRHDT, CDR2 FYEKMQ (reference sequence). The CDR3 loop reads CASSLSVAGNSPLHF. The CDR3 nucleotides read TGTGCCAGCAGCCTCAGTGTGGCGGGTAATTCACCCCTCCACTTT.

V usage is TRBV5-1 and J usage is TRBJ2-5; D possibly corresponds to TRBD1 (6 bases). The CDR3 runs to 14 residues. Germline CDR1 reads SGHRS; CDR2 reads YFSETQ. The V end was cut by 0 bases, the J end by 2 bases, with 8 bases between. CDR3 residues: CASSLGQAQETQYF. As DNA, the CDR3 is TGCGCCAGCAGCTTGGGACAGGCACAAGAGACCCAGTACTTC. The whole variable domain, filled in from reference TRBV5-1 and TRBJ2-5, reads KAGVTQTPRYLIKTRGQQVTLSCSPISGHRSVSWYQQTPGQGLQFLFEYFSETQRNKGNFPGRFSGRQFSNSRSEMNVSTLELGDSALYLCASSLGQAQETQYFGPGTRLLVL.

This clonotype was recorded many times. The V call is TRBV7-6, the J call TRBJ1-1, with D tentatively TRBD1 (6 bases). The germline CDR1 and CDR2 sequences are SGHVS and FNYEAQ. Trimming shortened V by 5 bases and J by 6 bases, and 19 bases separated the two germline ends. The CDR3 contains 15 residues. The CDR3 reads CASSARQVGLPEAFF. CDR3 nucleotides: TGTGCCAGCAGCGCTCGACAGGTCGGGTTACCTGAAGCTTTCTTT.

This clonotype was counted at least ten times. This chain connects TRBV20-1 to TRBJ1-5, with no clear D. Germline V gene data show CDR1 as DFQATT and CDR2 as SNEGSKA (reference sequence). V shed 0 bases and J shed 2 bases, with 8 bases lying between them. The CDR3 contains 14 residues. The CDR3 spells CSARDLRGNQPQHF. The CDR3 DNA reads TGCAGTGCTAGAGATCTCCGGGGCAATCAGCCCCAGCATTTT.

This clonotype appeared many times. The CDR3 region has the DNA TGTGCCAGCAGTTCATCAGGGGAAACCCTCCACTTT. It translates to CASSSSGETLHF. V and J are TRBV27 and TRBJ1-6; D is perhaps TRBD1 (6 bases). Germline V lookup: CDR1 MNHEY, CDR2 SMNVEV (reference sequence). The CDR3 runs to 12 residues. Trimming took off 4 bases at V and 14 bases at J, with 12 bases between the two ends.

The sample holds a few counts of this clonotype. The chain combines TRBV6-5 with TRBJ1-4, with 7 bases that match TRBD1. The CDR3 sequence is 15 residues long. CDR1 is MNHEY and CDR2 is SVGAGI in the germline V gene. The V gene end was trimmed by 4 bases and the J gene end by 8 bases; junction bases not matched to a gene: 10. The CDR3 nucleotides read TGTGCCAGCAGTTCCCGACAGGGTTGGGGAGAAAAACTGTTTTTT. It codes for CASSSRQGWGEKLFF.

This clonotype was found many times. The J gene is TRBJ2-3, the V gene TRBV4-2, with D perhaps matching TRBD2 (5 bases). This CDR3 has 16 amino acids. V was cut by 0 bases and J by 6 bases, with 16 bases left in between. Looked up from germline, CDR1 is LGHNA and CDR2 is YNFKEQ. CDR3 nucleotides: TGTGCCAGCAGCCAAGAAACGGCGGGCGGAAGGGATACGCAGTATTTT. Protein product: CASSQETAGGRDTQYF.

This clonotype has more than one count but fewer than ten. V usage is TRBV24-1 and J usage is TRBJ2-7; D ambiguous. Between the trimmed V and J ends, which lost 2 bases and 0 bases, there was a span of 4 bases. This CDR3 contains 13 residues. CDR1 KGHDR and CDR2 SFDVKD come from the germline V gene. CDR3 nucleotides: TGTGCCACCAGTGATTGGAACTCCTACGAGCAGTACTTC. It is translated as CATSDWNSYEQYF.

At least ten counts were recorded for this clonotype. The V gene is TRBV7-2, the J gene TRBJ1-4; D is unresolved. Germline CDR1 and CDR2: SGHTA and FQGNSA. V shed 6 bases and J shed 0 bases, with 11 bases lying between them. The CDR3 covers 15 residues. The CDR3 here is CASSSRAATNEKLFF. CDR3 sequence (DNA): TGTGCCAGCAGTTCACGCGCAGCAACTAATGAAAAACTGTTTTTT. The full variable domain, in which reference TRBV7-2 and TRBJ1-4 provide the parts outside the CDR3, is GAGVSQSPSNKVTEKGKDVELRCDPISGHTALYWYRQSLGQGLEFLIYFQGNSAPDKSGLPSDRFSAERTGGSVSTLTIQRTQQEDSAVYLCASSSRAATNEKLFFGSGTQLSVL.

This clonotype appeared many times. The genes are TRBV2 and TRBJ2-3; unclear D gene. The CDR3 spans 12 residues. CDR1 SNHLY and CDR2 FYNNEI come from the germline V gene. Trimming removed 6 bases at V and 3 bases at J, with 7 bases between. The DNA for the CDR3 is TGTGCCAGCAGGGCTGATACAGATACGCAGTATTTT. Its protein product is CASRADTDTQYF.